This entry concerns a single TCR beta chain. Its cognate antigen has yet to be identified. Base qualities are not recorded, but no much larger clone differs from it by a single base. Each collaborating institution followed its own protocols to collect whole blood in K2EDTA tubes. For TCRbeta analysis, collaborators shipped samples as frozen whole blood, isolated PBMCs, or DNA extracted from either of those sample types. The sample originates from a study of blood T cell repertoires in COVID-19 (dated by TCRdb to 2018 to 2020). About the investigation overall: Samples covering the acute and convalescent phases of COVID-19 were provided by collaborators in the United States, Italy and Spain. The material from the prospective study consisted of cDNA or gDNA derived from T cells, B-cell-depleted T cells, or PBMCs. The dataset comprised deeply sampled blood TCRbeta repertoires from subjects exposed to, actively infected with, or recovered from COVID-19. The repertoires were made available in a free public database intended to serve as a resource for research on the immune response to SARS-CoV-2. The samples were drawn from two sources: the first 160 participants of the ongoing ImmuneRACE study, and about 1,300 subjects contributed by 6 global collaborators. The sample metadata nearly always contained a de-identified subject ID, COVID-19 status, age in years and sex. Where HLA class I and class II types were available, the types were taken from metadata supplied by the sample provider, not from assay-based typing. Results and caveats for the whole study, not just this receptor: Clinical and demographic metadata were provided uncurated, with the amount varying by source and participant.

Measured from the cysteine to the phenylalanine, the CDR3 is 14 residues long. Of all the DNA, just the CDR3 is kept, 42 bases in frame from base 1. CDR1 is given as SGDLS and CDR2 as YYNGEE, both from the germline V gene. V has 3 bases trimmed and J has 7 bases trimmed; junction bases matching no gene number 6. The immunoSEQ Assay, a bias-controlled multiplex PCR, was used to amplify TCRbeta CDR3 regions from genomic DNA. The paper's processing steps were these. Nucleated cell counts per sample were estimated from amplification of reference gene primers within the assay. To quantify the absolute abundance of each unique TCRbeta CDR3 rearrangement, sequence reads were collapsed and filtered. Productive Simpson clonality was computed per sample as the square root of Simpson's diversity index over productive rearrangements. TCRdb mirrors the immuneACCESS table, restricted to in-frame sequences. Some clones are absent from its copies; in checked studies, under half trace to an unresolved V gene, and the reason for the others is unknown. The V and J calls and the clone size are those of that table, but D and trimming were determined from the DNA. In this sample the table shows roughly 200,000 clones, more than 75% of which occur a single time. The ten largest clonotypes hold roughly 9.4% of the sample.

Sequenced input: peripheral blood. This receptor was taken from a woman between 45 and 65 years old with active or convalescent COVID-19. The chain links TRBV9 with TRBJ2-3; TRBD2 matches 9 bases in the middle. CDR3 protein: CASSEGTSLNTQYF. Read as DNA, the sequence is TGTGCCAGCAGCGAAGGGACTAGCTTGAATACGCAGTATTTT.